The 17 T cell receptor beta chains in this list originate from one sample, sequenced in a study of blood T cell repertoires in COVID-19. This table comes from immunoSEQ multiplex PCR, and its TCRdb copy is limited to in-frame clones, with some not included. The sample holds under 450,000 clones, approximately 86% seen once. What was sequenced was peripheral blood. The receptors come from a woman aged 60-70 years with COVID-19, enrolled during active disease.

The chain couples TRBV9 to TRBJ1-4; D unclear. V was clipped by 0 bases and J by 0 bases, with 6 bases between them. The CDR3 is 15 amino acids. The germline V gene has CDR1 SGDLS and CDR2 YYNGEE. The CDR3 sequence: CASSVGASTNEKLFF. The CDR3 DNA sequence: TGTGCCAGCAGCGTAGGAGCATCAACTAATGAAAAACTGTTTTTT.

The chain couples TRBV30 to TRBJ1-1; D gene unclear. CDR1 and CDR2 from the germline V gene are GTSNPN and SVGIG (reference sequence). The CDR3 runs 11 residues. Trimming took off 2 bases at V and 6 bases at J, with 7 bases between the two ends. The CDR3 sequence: CAWSLFPEAFF. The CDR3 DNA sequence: TGTGCCTGGAGTCTCTTTCCTGAAGCTTTCTTT. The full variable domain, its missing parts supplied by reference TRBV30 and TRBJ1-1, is SQTIHQWPATLVQPVGSPLSLECTVEGTSNPNLYWYRQAAGRGLQLLFYSVGIGQISSEVPQNLSASRPQDRQFILSSKKLLLSDSGFYLCAWSLFPEAFFGQGTRLTVV.

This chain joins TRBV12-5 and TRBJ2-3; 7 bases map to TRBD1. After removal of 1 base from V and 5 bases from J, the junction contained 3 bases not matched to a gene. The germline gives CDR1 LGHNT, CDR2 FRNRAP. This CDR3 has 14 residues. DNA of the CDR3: TGTGCTAGTGGTTTGGAGGGGGCCGGAGATACGCAGTATTTT. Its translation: CASGLEGAGDTQYF.

CDR3: CASSLASGTSARHEQYF. The CDR3 DNA sequence: TGCGCCAGCAGCTTGGCCTCCGGGACTAGCGCTCGCCACGAGCAGTACTTC. V and J are TRBV5-1 and TRBJ2-7, with TRBD2 matching over 10 bases. Germline CDR1 and CDR2: SGHRS and YFSETQ. The trim removed 0 bases at V and 5 bases at J, leaving 11 bases unmatched. This CDR3 region has 17 residues.

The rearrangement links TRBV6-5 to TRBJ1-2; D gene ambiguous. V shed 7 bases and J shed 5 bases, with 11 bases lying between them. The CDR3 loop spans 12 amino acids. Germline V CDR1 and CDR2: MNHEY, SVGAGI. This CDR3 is CASTYPGYGYTF. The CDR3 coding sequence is TGTGCCAGCACTTATCCCGGGTATGGCTACACCTTC.

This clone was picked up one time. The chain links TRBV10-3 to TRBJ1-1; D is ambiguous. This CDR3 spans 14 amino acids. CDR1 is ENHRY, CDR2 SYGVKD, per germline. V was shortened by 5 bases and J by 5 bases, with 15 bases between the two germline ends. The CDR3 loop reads CAISPEWVETEAFF. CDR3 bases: TGTGCCATCAGTCCCGAGTGGGTGGAGACTGAAGCTTTCTTT.

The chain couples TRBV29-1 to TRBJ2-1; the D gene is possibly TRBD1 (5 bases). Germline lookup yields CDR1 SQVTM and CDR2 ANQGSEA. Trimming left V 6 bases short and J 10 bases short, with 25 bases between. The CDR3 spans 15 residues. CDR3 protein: CSVVTGGFEFGEQFF. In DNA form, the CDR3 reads TGCAGCGTCGTTACAGGTGGTTTCGAGTTTGGGGAGCAGTTCTTC.

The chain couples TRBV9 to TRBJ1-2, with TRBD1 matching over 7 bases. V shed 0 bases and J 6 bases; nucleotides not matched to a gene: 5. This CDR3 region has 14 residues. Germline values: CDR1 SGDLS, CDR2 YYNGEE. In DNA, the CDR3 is TGTGCCAGCAGCGTAGGGGGGACAGCTGATGGCTACACCTTC. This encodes CASSVGGTADGYTF.

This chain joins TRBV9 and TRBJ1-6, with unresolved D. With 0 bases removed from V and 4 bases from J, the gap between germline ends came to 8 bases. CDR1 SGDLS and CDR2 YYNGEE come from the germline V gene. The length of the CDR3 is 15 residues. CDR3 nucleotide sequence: TGTGCCAGCAGCGTAGCAGAGGGTTATAATTCACCCCTCCACTTT. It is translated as CASSVAEGYNSPLHF.

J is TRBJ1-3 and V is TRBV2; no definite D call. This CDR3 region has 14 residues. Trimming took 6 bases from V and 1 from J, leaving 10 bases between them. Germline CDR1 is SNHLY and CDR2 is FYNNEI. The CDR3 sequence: CASRQRVSGNTIYF. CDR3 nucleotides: TGTGCCAGCAGGCAGAGGGTATCTGGAAACACCATATATTTT.

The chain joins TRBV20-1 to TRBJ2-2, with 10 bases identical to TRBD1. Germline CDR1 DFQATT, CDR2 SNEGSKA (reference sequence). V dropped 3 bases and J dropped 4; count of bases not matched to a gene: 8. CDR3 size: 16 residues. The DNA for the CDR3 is TGCAGTGCTAGTGATGACAGGGGGCTGGGCACCGGGGAGCTGTTTTTT. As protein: CSASDDRGLGTGELFF.

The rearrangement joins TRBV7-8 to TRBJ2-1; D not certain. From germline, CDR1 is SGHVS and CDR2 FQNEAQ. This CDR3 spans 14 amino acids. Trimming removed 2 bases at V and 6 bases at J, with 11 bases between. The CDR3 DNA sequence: TGTGCCAGCAGCTTATCATGGTCCAGCAATGAGCAGTTCTTC. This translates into CASSLSWSSNEQFF.

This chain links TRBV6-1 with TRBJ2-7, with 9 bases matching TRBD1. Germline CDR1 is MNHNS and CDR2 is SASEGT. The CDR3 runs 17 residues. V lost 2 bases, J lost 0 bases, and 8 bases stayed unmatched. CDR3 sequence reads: CASSENPGQGSSYEQYF. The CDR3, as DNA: TGTGCCAGCAGTGAAAATCCAGGACAGGGGAGCTCCTACGAGCAGTACTTC.

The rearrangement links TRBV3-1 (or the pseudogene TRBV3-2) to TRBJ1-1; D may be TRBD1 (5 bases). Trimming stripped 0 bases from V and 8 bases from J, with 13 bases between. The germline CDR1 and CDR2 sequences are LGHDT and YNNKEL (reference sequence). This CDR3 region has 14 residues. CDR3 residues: CASSQEVREAEAFF. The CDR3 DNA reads TGTGCCAGCAGCCAAGAAGTCAGGGAGGCAGAAGCTTTCTTT.

The CDR3 bases are TGTGCCAGCAGGGCACTAGCGGGGGGGCCCAATGAGCAGTTCTTC. The encoded protein is CASRALAGGPNEQFF. This sequence joins TRBV5-4 and TRBJ2-1, with 13 bases that match TRBD2. The CDR3 runs to 15 residues. With V trimmed by 5 bases and J by 6 bases, 5 bases remained unmatched. Germline values: CDR1 SGHNT, CDR2 YYREEE (reference sequence).

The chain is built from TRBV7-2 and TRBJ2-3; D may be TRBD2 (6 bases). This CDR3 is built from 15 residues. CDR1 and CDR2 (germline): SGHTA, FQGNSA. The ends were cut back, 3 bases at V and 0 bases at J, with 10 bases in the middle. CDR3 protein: CASSFGTASTDTQYF. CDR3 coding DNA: TGTGCCAGCAGCTTCGGGACTGCTAGCACAGATACGCAGTATTTT. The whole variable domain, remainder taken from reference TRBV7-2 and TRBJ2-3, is GAGVSQSPSNKVTEKGKDVELRCDPISGHTALYWYRQSLGQGLEFLIYFQGNSAPDKSGLPSDRFSAERTGGSVSTLTIQRTQQEDSAVYLCASSFGTASTDTQYFGPGTRLTVL.

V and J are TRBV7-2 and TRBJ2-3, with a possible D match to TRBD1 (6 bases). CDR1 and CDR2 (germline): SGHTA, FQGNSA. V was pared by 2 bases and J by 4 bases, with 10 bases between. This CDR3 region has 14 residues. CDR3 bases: TGTGCCAGCAGCTTATCCGAGGGGGCAGATACGCAGTATTTT. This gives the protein CASSLSEGADTQYF.